This T cell receptor (beta chain) was recorded in a study of cytomegalovirus exposure and HLA in healthy donors (dated by TCRdb to 2017 to 2019). Regarding the research as a whole: An earlier analysis of around 600 of the donors reported approximately 300 Gb of sequence data and 120 million or so unique TCR beta sequences from 150 million to 200 million T cells. Approximately 310 gigabases of sequencing data and around 87 million unique TCR sequences were included in an early release covering around 650 HLA-typed donors. Of the approximately 400 genotyped donors, around 81% fell in the genetic ancestry cluster associated with self-reported Caucasian donors. The study aimed to test whether signatures of past pathogen exposure could be identified by cataloging public T cell receptors. The T cell repertoires of 666 subjects were profiled by immunosequencing and related to cytomegalovirus serostatus. Besides the first cohort of 666 subjects, a separate validation cohort made up of 90 to 150 different subjects was used. To predict cytomegalovirus infection status, the study brought together high-throughput TCR immunosequencing, statistical association of individual TCRs with disease status, and machine learning. A later analysis re-analyzed previously published TCR beta repertoires from several hundred donors and added high-resolution HLA genotyping to study TCR occurrence patterns. The later analysis used no new phenotypic data to find candidate immune exposures, relying instead on TCR beta sequences and their occurrence across donors. An earlier analysis of 500 to 750 of the donors applied high-throughput TCR beta sequencing to assess whether each TCR beta V gene segment acted as functional or pseudogenic. Donor age, sex, ethnicity and CMV serostatus were collected together with the repertoire data. A later genetic analysis used genome-wide SNP genotypes for about three fifths of the 666 donors, treating that subset as a discovery cohort. All discovery cohort repertoires had been generated on a single sequencing platform. HLA typing covered class I and class II loci at four-digit resolution. Typing coverage differed by locus: A, B, C, DRB1 and DQB1 were typed in roughly 629-630 donors, DQA1 in around 500, DPA1 in around 610, and DPB1 in just under 490. A handful of DR-DQ haplotypes were handled as single units for association and clustering because linkage in the cohort was strong. On average, roughly 250,000 unique TCR beta nucleotide sequences were sequenced per donor among a few hundred genotyped donors of the cohort, with roughly a sixth of those sequences being non-productive.

V was cut back by 2 bases and J by 6 bases, leaving a gap of 5 bases between them. CDR1 and CDR2 were assigned from the germline V gene as SGHTA and FQGTGA. Measured from the cysteine to the phenylalanine, the CDR3 is 13 residues long. The only DNA kept is the CDR3, 39 bases in frame from the first base. The paper's findings and limits, for the study overall: Some 16 rarely observed V segments, including chromosome 9 orphons, were excluded from the earlier analysis of about 600 of the donors because counts were too low. Most CMV-associated TCR beta chains appeared to be HLA-restricted in a later analysis, and the HLA associations seemed to be driven largely by CMV exposure. In both the original and validation cohorts, the classifier was reported to diagnose cytomegalovirus status with high specificity and sensitivity. According to a later analysis, TCR association rates differed among HLA loci, with DRB1 alleles showing the most associated TCRs and HLA-C alleles showing the fewest. Only TCR beta chains were sequenced in this cohort, and the absence of alpha or paired-chain data limited detectable features. Because HLA typing was unavailable for some donors at each locus, only the typed subset was used in association tests. Compared with the approximately 710-donor mean, donors in an Asian-associated ancestry cluster had fewer N-insertions in productive TCRs, according to a later genetic analysis. The only immune exposure information available for the cohort was CMV serostatus. Some IMGT-functional V segments, including TRBV6-2 and TRBV6-3, could not be distinguished by the 87-base-pair reads and were therefore excluded. At a false discovery rate of 0.05, a later analysis linked some 17,000 TCR beta sequences to specific HLA alleles. Most TCR sequences were observed very rarely across donors, whereas some public TCRs were present in many individuals. Several of the top co-occurrence clusters appeared to be linked to parvovirus B19, influenza, CMV and Epstein-Barr virus, according to a later analysis. Assigning TCR associations to individual alleles was difficult when HLA alleles, especially DR and DQ, strongly co-occurred. In vitro tests confirmed that a few of the cytomegalovirus-associated TCR beta chains recognize cytomegalovirus antigens. Sequencing depth was assumed to be roughly uniform across donors in the presence/absence analyses, though that assumption may not hold. Broadly in line with IMGT annotations, most TCR beta V segments showed up in productive rearrangements about 90% or about 30% of the time in an earlier analysis of 450 to 600 of the donors. The study gave a list of under 200 TCR beta chains associated with cytomegalovirus. In a later analysis, HLA-associated TCR beta chains were found to be more clonally expanded and to have lower generation probabilities than equally common non-associated chains. A cluster of highly shared sequence variants was judged likely to represent a technical artifact of the sequencing pipeline. A further reported finding was that TCR beta sequences accurately predicted the HLA-A and HLA-B alleles for most subjects in the first cohort. V-gene and J-gene trimming of TCR beta chains was associated with a missense DCLRE1C variant in a later genetic analysis, and the association was replicated in an independent cohort. Linkage disequilibrium might explain the correlated functional status among segregating V segments, but an unknown experimental factor could not be ruled out. According to the authors, the approach could potentially be generalized to other disease states and immunological phenotypes.

As to this clone: Its antigen is currently not known. No base qualities exist here, and no much larger clone lies one base off it.

To prepare the library, the immunoSEQ multiplex PCR assay was applied. For the multiplex PCR, a mixture combining 60 forward primers for TCR Vbeta segments and 13 reverse primers for TCR Jbeta segments was used. A multiplex PCR assay on genomic DNA amplified the CDR3 region of rearranged TCR beta genes. On the Illumina HiSeq System, the amplified TCR beta libraries were sequenced as 87-base-pair reads. Per the source publication's procedure: A later analysis tallied roughly 78 million unique TCR beta chains across the approximately 670 repertoires, and some 10 million of those chains were shared by two or more donors. Raw reads were error-corrected and collapsed into unique sequences with a nearest-neighbor algorithm that merged closely related sequences to remove PCR and sequencing errors. V, D and J gene segments were assigned by aligning CDR3 sequences to IMGT reference sequences. Each retained sequence needed at least a six-nucleotide match to both a V gene segment and a J gene segment. A rearrangement counted as productive if the CDR3 had no stop codons and remained in frame with V and J, and every other rearrangement counted as non-productive. CDR3 was defined according to IMGT convention as the region running from the second conserved V-encoded cysteine to the conserved J-encoded phenylalanine. The earlier analysis of 500 to 650 of the donors excluded any sequence lacking an unambiguous match to a single V gene segment. An earlier analysis of some 500 of the donors classified V segments as functional when productive rearrangements were above 56.7% and as segregating when the standard deviation between donors was above 5%. A statistical classification framework was built for diagnosing cytomegalovirus status from the catalog of TCR beta chain sequences. In a later analysis, TCR nucleotide sequences were compared against IMGT/GENE-DB human TR gene sequences so that V and J genes could be assigned. A later analysis assigned CDR3 sequences and most-parsimonious VDJ recombination scenarios with the TCRdist pipeline. In a later analysis, each TCR beta chain was defined by its CDR3 amino acid sequence together with its V-gene family, and reads lacking a unique V-gene family were excluded. A later analysis removed 600 or so highly shared, low-generation-probability nucleotide sequences to deal with suspected cross-contamination and a sequencing artifact. A later analysis calculated a clonal expansion index for each public chain from normalized within-repertoire ranks of inferred template counts. In a later analysis, generation probabilities were computed using a VDJ recombination model fitted to out-of-frame rearrangements, and the results were checked against IGoR. Hypergeometric tests were used in a later analysis to score TCR-TCR, TCR-HLA and TCR-CMV co-occurrence, with a repertoire-size bias correction applied to the TCR pairs. A later analysis estimated false discovery rates by permuting HLA or CMV assignments 20 times. In a later analysis, co-occurring TCRs were grouped with DBSCAN, and TCRdist sequence similarity was added when clustering was performed within HLA-allele-positive subsets. Repertoires with fewer than 30,000 or more than 120,000 public chains were left out of co-occurrence clustering, as were about 5 repertoires with anomalous nucleotide sharing. Held by TCRdb, this immuneACCESS table contains in-frame sequences only and omits some clones. Under half of the omission traces to an unresolved V gene where checked; the cause of the rest is unknown. The V and J calls and clone size come from that table; D and trimming were worked out from the DNA. Here the sample has 200,000 or so clones; 70% to 85% occur a single time. The ten largest clones take up roughly 0.098% of the sample.

In total, approximately 700 healthy bone marrow donors made up the cohort. At the time of sampling, every cohort member was nominally healthy, though immune exposures that went unrecorded were likely present. The donor was CMV seronegative and was included in the group of 352 seronegative cohort members. Each donor provided a peripheral blood sample, and peripheral blood mononuclear cells were used for TCR beta sequencing. The Qiagen DNeasy Blood Extraction Kit was used to extract genomic DNA from the blood cell samples. Recombination joined TRBV7-3 with TRBJ1-6; the D gene assignment is ambiguous. The sample comprised PBMCs. This receptor was identified in a boy aged 2-15 years in good health and CMV-seronegative. The DNA reads TGTGCCAGCAGCTTAGTGGCTAATTCACCCCTCCACTTT. It translates as CASSLVANSPLHF.